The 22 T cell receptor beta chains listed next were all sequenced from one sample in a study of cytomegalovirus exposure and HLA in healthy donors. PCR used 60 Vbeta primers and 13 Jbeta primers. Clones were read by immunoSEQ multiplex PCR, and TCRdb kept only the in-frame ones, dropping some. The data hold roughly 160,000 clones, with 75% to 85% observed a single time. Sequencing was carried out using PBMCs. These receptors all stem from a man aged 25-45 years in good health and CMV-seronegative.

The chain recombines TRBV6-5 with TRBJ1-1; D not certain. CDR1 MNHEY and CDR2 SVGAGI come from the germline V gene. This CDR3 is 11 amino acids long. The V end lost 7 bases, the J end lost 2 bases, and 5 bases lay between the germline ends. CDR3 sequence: CASILNTEAFF. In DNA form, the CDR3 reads TGTGCCAGCATTCTAAACACTGAAGCTTTCTTT.

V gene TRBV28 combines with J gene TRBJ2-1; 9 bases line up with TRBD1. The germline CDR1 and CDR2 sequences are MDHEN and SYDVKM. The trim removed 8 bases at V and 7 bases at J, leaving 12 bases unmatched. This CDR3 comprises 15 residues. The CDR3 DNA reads TGTGCCAGCGAACTTGGGACAGGGCCTGAGAATGAGCAGTTCTTC. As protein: CASELGTGPENEQFF.

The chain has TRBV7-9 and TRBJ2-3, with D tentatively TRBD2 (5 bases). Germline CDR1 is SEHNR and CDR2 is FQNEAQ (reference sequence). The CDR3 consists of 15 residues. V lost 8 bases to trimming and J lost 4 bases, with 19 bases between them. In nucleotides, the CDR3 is TGTGCCAGCTTTCCTTTTGGGGAGACTCCAGATACGCAGTATTTT. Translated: CASFPFGETPDTQYF.

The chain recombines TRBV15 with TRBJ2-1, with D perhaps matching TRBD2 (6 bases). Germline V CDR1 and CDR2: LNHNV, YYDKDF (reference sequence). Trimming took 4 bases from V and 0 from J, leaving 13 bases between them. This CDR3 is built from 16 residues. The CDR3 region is CATSKGGELSYNEQFF. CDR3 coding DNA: TGTGCCACCAGCAAGGGAGGTGAGCTCTCCTACAATGAGCAGTTCTTC.

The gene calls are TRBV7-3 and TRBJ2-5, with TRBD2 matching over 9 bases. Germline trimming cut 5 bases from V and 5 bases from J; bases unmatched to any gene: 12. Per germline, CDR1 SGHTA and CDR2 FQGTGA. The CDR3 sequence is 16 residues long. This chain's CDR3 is CASSAAAGGPWETQYF. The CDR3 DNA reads TGTGCCAGCAGCGCAGCGGCGGGAGGGCCCTGGGAGACCCAGTACTTC.

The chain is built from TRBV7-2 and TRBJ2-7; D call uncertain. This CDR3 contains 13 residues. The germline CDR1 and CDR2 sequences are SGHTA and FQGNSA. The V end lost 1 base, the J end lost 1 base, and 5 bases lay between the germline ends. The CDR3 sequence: CASSLVQSYEQYF. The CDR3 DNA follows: TGTGCCAGCAGCTTAGTTCAGTCCTACGAGCAGTACTTC.

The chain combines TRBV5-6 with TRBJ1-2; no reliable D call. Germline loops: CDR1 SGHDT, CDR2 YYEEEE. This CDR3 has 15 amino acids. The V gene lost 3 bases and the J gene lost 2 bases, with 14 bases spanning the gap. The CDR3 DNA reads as TGTGCCAGCAGCTCCACCATCGACGGGAACTATGGCTACACCTTC. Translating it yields CASSSTIDGNYGYTF.

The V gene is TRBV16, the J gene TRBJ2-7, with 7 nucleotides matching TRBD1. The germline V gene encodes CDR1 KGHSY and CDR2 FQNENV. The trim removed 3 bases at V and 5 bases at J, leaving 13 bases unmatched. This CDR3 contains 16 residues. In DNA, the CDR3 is TGTGCCAGCAGCCAGTTCGGGACAGAGAATTTCCACGAGCAGTACTTC. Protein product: CASSQFGTENFHEQYF.

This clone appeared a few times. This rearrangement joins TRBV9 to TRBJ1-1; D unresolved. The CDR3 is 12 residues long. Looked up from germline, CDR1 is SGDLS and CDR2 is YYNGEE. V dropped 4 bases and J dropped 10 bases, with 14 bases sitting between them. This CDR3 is CASSRVAYGAFF. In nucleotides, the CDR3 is TGTGCCAGCAGCCGCGTTGCGTATGGAGCTTTCTTT. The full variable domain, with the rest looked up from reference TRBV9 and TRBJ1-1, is DSGVTQTPKHLITATGQRVTLRCSPRSGDLSVYWYQQSLDQGLQFLIQYYNGEERAKGNILERFSAQQFPDLHSELNLSSLELGDSALYFCASSRVAYGAFFGQGTRLTVV.

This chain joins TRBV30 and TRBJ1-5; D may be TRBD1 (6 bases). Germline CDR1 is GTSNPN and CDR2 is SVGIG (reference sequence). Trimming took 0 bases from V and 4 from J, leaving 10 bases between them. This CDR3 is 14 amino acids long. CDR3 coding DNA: TGTGCCTGGAGTGTACGGACAGCTAATCAGCCCCAGCATTTT. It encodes CAWSVRTANQPQHF. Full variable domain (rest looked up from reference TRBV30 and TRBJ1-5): SQTIHQWPATLVQPVGSPLSLECTVEGTSNPNLYWYRQAAGRGLQLLFYSVGIGQISSEVPQNLSASRPQDRQFILSSKKLLLSDSGFYLCAWSVRTANQPQHFGDGTRLSIL.

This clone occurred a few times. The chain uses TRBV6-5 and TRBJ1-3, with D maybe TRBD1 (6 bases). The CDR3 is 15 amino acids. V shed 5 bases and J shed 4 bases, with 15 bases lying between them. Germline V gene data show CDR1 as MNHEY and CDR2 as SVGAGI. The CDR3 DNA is TGTGCCAGCAGTCCCCGCGACAGGTGGGGAAACACCATATATTTT. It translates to CASSPRDRWGNTIYF.

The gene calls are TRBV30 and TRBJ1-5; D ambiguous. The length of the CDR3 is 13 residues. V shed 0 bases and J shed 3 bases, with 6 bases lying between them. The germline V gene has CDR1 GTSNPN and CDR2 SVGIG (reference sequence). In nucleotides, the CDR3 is TGTGCCTGGAGTGTACAGAACAATCAGCCCCAGCATTTT. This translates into CAWSVQNNQPQHF. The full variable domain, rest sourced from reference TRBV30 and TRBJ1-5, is SQTIHQWPATLVQPVGSPLSLECTVEGTSNPNLYWYRQAAGRGLQLLFYSVGIGQISSEVPQNLSASRPQDRQFILSSKKLLLSDSGFYLCAWSVQNNQPQHFGDGTRLSIL.

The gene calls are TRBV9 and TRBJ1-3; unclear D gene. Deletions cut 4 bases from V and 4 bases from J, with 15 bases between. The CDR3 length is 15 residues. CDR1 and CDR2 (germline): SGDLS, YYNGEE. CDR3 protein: CASSLGVLRGNTIYF. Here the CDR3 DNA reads TGTGCCAGCAGCTTAGGAGTTCTGAGGGGAAACACCATATATTTT.

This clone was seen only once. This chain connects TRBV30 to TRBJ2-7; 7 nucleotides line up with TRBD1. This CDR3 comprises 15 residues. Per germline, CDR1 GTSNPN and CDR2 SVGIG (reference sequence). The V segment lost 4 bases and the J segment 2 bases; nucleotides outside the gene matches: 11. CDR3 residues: CAWIEPQGVPYEQYF. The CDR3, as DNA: TGTGCCTGGATTGAGCCTCAGGGGGTTCCCTACGAGCAGTACTTC.

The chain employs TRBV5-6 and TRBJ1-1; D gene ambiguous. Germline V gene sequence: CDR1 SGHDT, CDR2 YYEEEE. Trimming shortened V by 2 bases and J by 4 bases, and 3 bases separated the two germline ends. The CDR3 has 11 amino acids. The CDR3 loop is CASSFRTEAFF. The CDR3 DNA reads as TGTGCCAGCAGCTTCCGCACTGAAGCTTTCTTT. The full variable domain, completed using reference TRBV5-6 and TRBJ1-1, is DAGVTQSPTHLIKTRGQQVTLRCSPKSGHDTVSWYQQALGQGPQFIFQYYEEEERQRGNFPDRFSGHQFPNYSSELNVNALLLGDSALYLCASSFRTEAFFGQGTRLTVV.

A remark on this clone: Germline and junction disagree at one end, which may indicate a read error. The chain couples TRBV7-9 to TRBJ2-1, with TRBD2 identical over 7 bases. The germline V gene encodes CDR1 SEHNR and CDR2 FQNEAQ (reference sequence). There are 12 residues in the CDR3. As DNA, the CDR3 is TGTGCCAGCAGCTTAGGGCCGTTGGGGGGGATCTTC. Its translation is CASSLGPLGGIF.

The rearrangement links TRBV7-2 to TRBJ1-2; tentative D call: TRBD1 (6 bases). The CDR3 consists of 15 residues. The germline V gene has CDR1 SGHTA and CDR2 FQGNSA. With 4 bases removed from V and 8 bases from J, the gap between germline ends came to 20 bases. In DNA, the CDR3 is TGTGCCAGCAGCTCAACCACAGGGATTGAAGTAGGCTACACCTTC. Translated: CASSSTTGIEVGYTF.

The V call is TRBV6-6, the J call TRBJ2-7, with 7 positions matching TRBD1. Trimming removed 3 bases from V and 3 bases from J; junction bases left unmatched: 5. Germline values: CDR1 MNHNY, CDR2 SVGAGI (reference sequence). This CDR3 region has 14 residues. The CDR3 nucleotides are TGTGCCAGCAGTTATGACAGGGATAGCTACGAGCAGTACTTC. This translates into CASSYDRDSYEQYF.

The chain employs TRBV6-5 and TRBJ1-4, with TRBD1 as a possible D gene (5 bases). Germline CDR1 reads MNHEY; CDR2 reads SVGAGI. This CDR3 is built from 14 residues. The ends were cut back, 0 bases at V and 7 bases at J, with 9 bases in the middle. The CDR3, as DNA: TGTGCCAGCAGTTACTCGGGAGGGACTGAAAAACTGTTTTTT. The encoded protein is CASSYSGGTEKLFF.

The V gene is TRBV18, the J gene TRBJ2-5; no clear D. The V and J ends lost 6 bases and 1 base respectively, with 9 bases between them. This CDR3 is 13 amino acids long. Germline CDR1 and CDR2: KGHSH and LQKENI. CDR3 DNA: TGTGCCAGCTCTGACTCGGGCCAAGAGACCCAGTACTTC. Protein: CASSDSGQETQYF.

This CDR3 is CAWSVGGNQETQYF. The CDR3 bases are TGTGCCTGGAGTGTAGGGGGCAATCAAGAGACCCAGTACTTC. J is TRBJ2-5 and V is TRBV30; 7 bases agree with TRBD1. This CDR3 spans 14 amino acids. Germline CDR1 is GTSNPN and CDR2 is SVGIG (reference sequence). J was trimmed by 2 bases and V by 0 bases; bases with no gene match: 3. The variable domain in full, completed from reference TRBV30 and TRBJ2-5, reads SQTIHQWPATLVQPVGSPLSLECTVEGTSNPNLYWYRQAAGRGLQLLFYSVGIGQISSEVPQNLSASRPQDRQFILSSKKLLLSDSGFYLCAWSVGGNQETQYFGPGTRLLVL.

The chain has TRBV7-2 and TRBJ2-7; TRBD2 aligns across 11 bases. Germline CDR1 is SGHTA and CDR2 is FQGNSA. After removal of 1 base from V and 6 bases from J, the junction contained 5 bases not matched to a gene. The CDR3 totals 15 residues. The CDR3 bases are TGTGCCAGCAGCTTAGAACTAGCGGGGGCGAGCGAGCAGTACTTC. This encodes CASSLELAGASEQYF. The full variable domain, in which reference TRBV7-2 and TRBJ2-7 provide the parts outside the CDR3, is GAGVSQSPSNKVTEKGKDVELRCDPISGHTALYWYRQSLGQGLEFLIYFQGNSAPDKSGLPSDRFSAERTGGSVSTLTIQRTQQEDSAVYLCASSLELAGASEQYFGPGTRLTVT.